This TCR beta chain derives from a study of T cells in Graves' hyperthyroidism and ophthalmopathy. Overall study results and limits: Through a model of 13 V-J features, ophthalmopathy was separated from stable hyperthyroidism. The model made its ophthalmopathy prediction, and onset followed a median around 6.9 months later.

Many counts were recorded for this clonotype. Its antigen is not known. The CDR3 has 21 amino acids. Losses at the gene ends were 0 bases for V and 6 bases for J; bases not matched to a gene: 24. Germline V gene sequence: CDR1 SNHLY, CDR2 FYNNEI. Researchers took RNA transcripts and amplified the TCR beta CDR3 regions from them. The primer set for the first-round RT-PCR of the TCR CDR3 was HTBI. MiXCR, applied by TCRdb to the multiplex PCR reads, yields one record per CDR3 protein. Of some 500,000 distinct CDR3 sequences in the sample, approximately 15% are singletons; the top ten hold under 20%. In patients aged 18 to 65, hyperthyroidism was newly diagnosed, with duration under 2 months. Uncontrolled infection, other autoimmune disease, pregnancy or lactation barred patients from enrollment.

This clonotype was sampled from a woman younger than 30 with Graves' hyperthyroidism. The chain links TRBV2 to TRBJ2-3, with 7 positions matching TRBD2. What was sequenced was blood. The CDR3 nucleotides read TGTGCCAGCAGTGAAGCAGGTTGGGGTGTGGCTAGCGGCACTCCTCACGATACGCAGTATTTT. It is translated as CASSEAGWGVASGTPHDTQYF.